This is a list of T cell receptor beta chains from one sample in a study of radiation and T cells in renal cell carcinoma. TCRdb keeps only in-frame clones here, not all; method: immunoSEQ multiplex PCR. The sample contains some 130,000 clones, over 75% of which appear only once. Sequenced material: blood, taken from a patient whose treatment included radiotherapy and nephrectomy. All receptors come from an older woman with renal cell carcinoma. Each CDR3 is given with its conserved first and last residue. Fields, in order: V gene, D gene, clone size, J gene, CDR3 protein, CDR3 DNA. The D gene is left open where the match is weak. Expanded clones get a size class; other rows say once, few or many, or leave the size out.

v_gene: TRBV29-1; d_gene: -; abundance: -; j_gene: TRBJ1-3; CDR3aa: CSGERGNTIYF; CDR3nt: TGCAGCGGAGAGAGGGGCAACACCATATATTTT
v_gene: TRBV19; d_gene: -; abundance: -; j_gene: TRBJ2-3; CDR3aa: CATLSDNTDTQYF; CDR3nt: TGTGCCACGCTTTCGGACAACACAGATACGCAGTATTTT
v_gene: TRBV28; d_gene: -; abundance: few; j_gene: TRBJ1-1; CDR3aa: CASSLFPARYEAFF; CDR3nt: TGTGCCAGCAGTTTATTCCCGGCTCGTTATGAAGCTTTCTTT
v_gene: TRBV19; d_gene: -; abundance: -; j_gene: TRBJ2-2; CDR3aa: CASSIRTEYTGELFF; CDR3nt: TGTGCCAGTAGTATCCGGACAGAATACACCGGGGAGCTGTTTTTT
v_gene: TRBV6-1; d_gene: -; abundance: once; j_gene: TRBJ1-2; CDR3aa: CASSKAGDRGYTF; CDR3nt: TGTGCCAGCAGTAAGGCAGGGGACCGGGGCTACACCTTC
v_gene: TRBV5-1; d_gene: -; abundance: -; j_gene: TRBJ2-7; CDR3aa: CASSLVGGDSYEQYF; CDR3nt: TGCGCCAGCAGCTTGGTCGGCGGGGACTCCTACGAGCAGTACTTC
v_gene: TRBV28; d_gene: -; abundance: -; j_gene: TRBJ1-5; CDR3aa: CASGILGTPDSAQHF; CDR3nt: TGTGCCAGCGGGATCTTAGGGACGCCAGATTCAGCCCAGCATTTT
v_gene: TRBV19; d_gene: TRBD1; abundance: -; j_gene: TRBJ2-7; CDR3aa: CASSRTGGEPSYEQYF; CDR3nt: TGTGCCAGTAGTAGAACAGGGGGAGAACCTTCCTACGAGCAGTACTTC
v_gene: TRBV5-6; d_gene: TRBD1; abundance: many; j_gene: TRBJ2-7; CDR3aa: CASSSRDRGVYEQYF; CDR3nt: TGTGCCAGCAGCAGCCGGGACAGGGGTGTTTACGAGCAGTACTTC
v_gene: TRBV2; d_gene: -; abundance: few; j_gene: TRBJ2-5; CDR3aa: CASSPGAETQYF; CDR3nt: TGTGCCAGCAGCCCCGGGGCTGAGACCCAGTACTTC
v_gene: TRBV28; d_gene: TRBD1; abundance: -; j_gene: TRBJ1-2; CDR3aa: CASSLQGAGGYTF; CDR3nt: TGTGCCAGCAGCTTACAGGGGGCCGGGGGCTACACCTTC
v_gene: TRBV2; d_gene: -; abundance: -; j_gene: TRBJ1-1; CDR3aa: CASPRDTNTKSEAFF; CDR3nt: TGTGCCAGCCCAAGAGACACTAACACTAAGTCTGAAGCTTTCTTT
v_gene: TRBV29-1; d_gene: -; abundance: -; j_gene: TRBJ2-7; CDR3aa: CSVDKGGYEQYF; CDR3nt: TGCAGCGTTGATAAGGGGGGCTACGAGCAGTACTTC
v_gene: TRBV7-3; d_gene: TRBD2; abundance: -; j_gene: TRBJ2-2; CDR3aa: CASSRSQGLAGGTGELFF; CDR3nt: TGTGCCAGCAGCCGCTCTCAGGGACTAGCGGGAGGTACCGGGGAGCTGTTTTTT
v_gene: TRBV11-2; d_gene: -; abundance: -; j_gene: TRBJ1-1; CDR3aa: CASSGSGPWGTEAFF; CDR3nt: TGTGCCAGCAGCGGATCAGGGCCCTGGGGCACTGAAGCTTTCTTT
v_gene: TRBV14; d_gene: -; abundance: -; j_gene: TRBJ2-1; CDR3aa: CASSQGGLNEQFF; CDR3nt: TGTGCCAGCAGCCAAGGGGGTCTCAATGAGCAGTTCTTC
v_gene: TRBV4-2; d_gene: -; abundance: -; j_gene: TRBJ1-4; CDR3aa: CASSLDEKLFF; CDR3nt: TGTGCCAGCAGCTTAGATGAAAAACTGTTTTTT
v_gene: TRBV7-2; d_gene: TRBD1; abundance: -; j_gene: TRBJ2-7; CDR3aa: CASSSRDRDYEQYF; CDR3nt: TGTGCCAGCAGCTCTAGGGACAGGGACTACGAGCAGTACTTC
v_gene: TRBV13; d_gene: -; abundance: -; j_gene: TRBJ2-5; CDR3aa: CASSLGLETQYF; CDR3nt: TGTGCCAGCAGCTTAGGCTTGGAGACCCAGTACTTC
v_gene: TRBV11-2; d_gene: -; abundance: once; j_gene: TRBJ1-2; CDR3aa: CASSLSPGSLNYGYTF; CDR3nt: TGTGCCAGCAGCTTGTCCCCGGGGTCTTTGAACTATGGCTACACCTTC
v_gene: TRBV6-5; d_gene: -; abundance: -; j_gene: TRBJ2-2; CDR3aa: CASSYSWVGGELFF; CDR3nt: TGTGCCAGCAGTTACTCCTGGGTGGGCGGGGAGCTGTTTTTT
v_gene: TRBV7-9; d_gene: TRBD1; abundance: once; j_gene: TRBJ1-1; CDR3aa: CASSLPPGQLEAFF; CDR3nt: TGTGCCAGCAGCCTACCACCGGGACAGCTCGAAGCTTTCTTT
v_gene: TRBV30; d_gene: -; abundance: -; j_gene: TRBJ2-7; CDR3aa: CAWSVLQGGGEQYF; CDR3nt: TGTGCCTGGAGTGTACTCCAGGGAGGGGGCGAGCAGTACTTC
v_gene: TRBV10-3; d_gene: -; abundance: -; j_gene: TRBJ2-3; CDR3aa: CAISESEGGDTQYF; CDR3nt: TGTGCCATCAGTGAGTCAGAGGGAGGAGATACGCAGTATTTT
v_gene: TRBV18; d_gene: -; abundance: -; j_gene: TRBJ1-5; CDR3aa: CASSRLLDQPQHF; CDR3nt: TGTGCCAGCTCACGCCTACTTGATCAGCCCCAGCATTTT
v_gene: TRBV7-2; d_gene: -; abundance: -; j_gene: TRBJ1-2; CDR3aa: CASSLARGGFGYTF; CDR3nt: TGTGCCAGCAGCTTAGCGCGTGGTGGCTTTGGCTACACCTTC
v_gene: TRBV2; d_gene: -; abundance: -; j_gene: TRBJ2-3; CDR3aa: CASRGAGSTDTQYF; CDR3nt: TGTGCCAGCAGGGGGGCGGGGAGCACAGATACGCAGTATTTT
v_gene: TRBV9; d_gene: TRBD1; abundance: once; j_gene: TRBJ1-4; CDR3aa: CASSATGGVNEKLFF; CDR3nt: TGTGCCAGCAGCGCCACAGGGGGCGTGAATGAAAAACTGTTTTTT
v_gene: TRBV28; d_gene: -; abundance: -; j_gene: TRBJ2-7; CDR3aa: CASSPPRGSGEQYF; CDR3nt: TGTGCCAGCAGTCCCCCCAGGGGTTCAGGCGAGCAGTACTTC
v_gene: TRBV10-3; d_gene: TRBD1; abundance: -; j_gene: TRBJ2-7; CDR3aa: CAIRGTGHPYEQYF; CDR3nt: TGTGCCATCAGAGGGACAGGGCATCCCTACGAGCAGTACTTC
v_gene: TRBV19; d_gene: TRBD1; abundance: -; j_gene: TRBJ1-4; CDR3aa: CASSAGTGSPKLFF; CDR3nt: TGTGCCAGCAGCGCAGGGACAGGGAGCCCGAAACTGTTTTTT
v_gene: TRBV28; d_gene: -; abundance: -; j_gene: TRBJ1-4; CDR3aa: CASTPWGTTNEKLFF; CDR3nt: TGTGCCAGCACTCCTTGGGGAACAACTAATGAAAAACTGTTTTTT
v_gene: TRBV29-1; d_gene: -; abundance: -; j_gene: TRBJ2-1; CDR3aa: CSVETTLSYNEQFF; CDR3nt: TGCAGCGTTGAAACGACCCTCTCCTACAATGAGCAGTTCTTC
v_gene: TRBV19; d_gene: -; abundance: once; j_gene: TRBJ1-1; CDR3aa: CASSIREDTEAFF; CDR3nt: TGTGCCAGTAGTATCAGGGAGGACACTGAAGCTTTCTTT
v_gene: TRBV28; d_gene: -; abundance: -; j_gene: TRBJ2-3; CDR3aa: CASRVRGLRIDTQYF; CDR3nt: TGTGCCAGCAGGGTGCGGGGCCTCAGAATAGATACGCAGTATTTT
v_gene: TRBV7-6; d_gene: TRBD2; abundance: -; j_gene: TRBJ2-2; CDR3aa: CASGTSGFPGELFF; CDR3nt: TGTGCCAGCGGGACTAGCGGGTTCCCCGGGGAGCTGTTTTTT
v_gene: TRBV5-4; d_gene: -; abundance: -; j_gene: TRBJ1-2; CDR3aa: CASSLSSPIYGYTF; CDR3nt: TGTGCCAGCAGCTTGTCTTCCCCTATCTATGGCTACACCTTC
v_gene: TRBV19; d_gene: -; abundance: -; j_gene: TRBJ2-2; CDR3aa: CASSIFPGELFF; CDR3nt: TGTGCCAGTAGTATTTTTCCCGGGGAGCTGTTTTTT
v_gene: TRBV11-2; d_gene: -; abundance: -; j_gene: TRBJ2-5; CDR3aa: CASSLLGREETQYF; CDR3nt: TGTGCCAGCAGCCTGCTCGGGAGAGAGGAGACCCAGTACTTC
v_gene: TRBV2; d_gene: -; abundance: -; j_gene: TRBJ2-7; CDR3aa: CASSENRNPTYEQYF; CDR3nt: TGTGCCAGCAGTGAAAACAGGAACCCAACCTACGAGCAGTACTTC
v_gene: TRBV6-5; d_gene: TRBD1; abundance: -; j_gene: TRBJ1-2; CDR3aa: CASSSPQGTAYGYTF; CDR3nt: TGTGCCAGCAGTTCCCCACAGGGGACTGCGTATGGCTACACCTTC
v_gene: TRBV7-9; d_gene: -; abundance: -; j_gene: TRBJ1-1; CDR3aa: CASSLSFRPSNTEAFF; CDR3nt: TGTGCCAGCAGCCTTAGCTTTAGGCCCTCGAACACTGAAGCTTTCTTT
v_gene: TRBV10-3; d_gene: TRBD1; abundance: few; j_gene: TRBJ1-2; CDR3aa: CATAQGAGGYTF; CDR3nt: TGTGCCACGGCACAGGGGGCGGGAGGCTACACCTTC
v_gene: TRBV2; d_gene: -; abundance: -; j_gene: TRBJ1-5; CDR3aa: CASSEGRGNQPQHF; CDR3nt: TGTGCCAGCAGCGAGGGAAGGGGAAATCAGCCCCAGCATTTT
v_gene: TRBV7-3; d_gene: -; abundance: -; j_gene: TRBJ2-1; CDR3aa: CASSFDRDNEQFF; CDR3nt: TGTGCCAGCAGCTTCGACCGGGACAATGAGCAGTTCTTC
v_gene: TRBV5-8; d_gene: -; abundance: once; j_gene: TRBJ2-3; CDR3aa: CASSGAGAIAADTQYF; CDR3nt: TGTGCCAGCAGTGGGGCTGGGGCGATTGCTGCGGATACGCAGTATTTT
v_gene: TRBV10-3; d_gene: TRBD2; abundance: -; j_gene: TRBJ2-7; CDR3aa: CAISRGGITTYEQYF; CDR3nt: TGTGCCATCTCCCGGGGAGGGATTACAACCTACGAGCAGTACTTC